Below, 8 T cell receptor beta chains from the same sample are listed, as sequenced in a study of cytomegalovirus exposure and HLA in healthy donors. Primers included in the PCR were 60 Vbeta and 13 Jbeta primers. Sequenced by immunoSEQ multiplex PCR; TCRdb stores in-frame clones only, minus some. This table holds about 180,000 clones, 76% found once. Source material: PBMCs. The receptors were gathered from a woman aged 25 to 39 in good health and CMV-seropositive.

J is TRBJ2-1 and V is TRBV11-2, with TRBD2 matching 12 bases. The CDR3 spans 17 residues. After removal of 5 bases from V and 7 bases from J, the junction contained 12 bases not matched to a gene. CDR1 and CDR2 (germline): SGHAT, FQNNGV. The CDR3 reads CASSLYTRTSGENEQFF. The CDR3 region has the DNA TGTGCCAGCAGCCTCTATACGAGGACTAGCGGGGAAAATGAGCAGTTCTTC.

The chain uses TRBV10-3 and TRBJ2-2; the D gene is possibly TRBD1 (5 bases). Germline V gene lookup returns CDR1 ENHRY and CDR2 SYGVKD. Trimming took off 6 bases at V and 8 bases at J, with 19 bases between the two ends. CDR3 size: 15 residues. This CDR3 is CAISRNLREGGELFF. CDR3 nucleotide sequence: TGTGCCATCAGCCGGAATCTCAGGGAAGGAGGGGAGCTGTTTTTT.

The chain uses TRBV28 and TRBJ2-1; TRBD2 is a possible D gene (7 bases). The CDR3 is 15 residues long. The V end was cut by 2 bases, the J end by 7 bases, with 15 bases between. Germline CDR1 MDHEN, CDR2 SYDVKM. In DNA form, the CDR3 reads TGTGCCAGCAGTTTAATTCCGGCGGGGGCGAATGAGCAGTTCTTC. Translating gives CASSLIPAGANEQFF.

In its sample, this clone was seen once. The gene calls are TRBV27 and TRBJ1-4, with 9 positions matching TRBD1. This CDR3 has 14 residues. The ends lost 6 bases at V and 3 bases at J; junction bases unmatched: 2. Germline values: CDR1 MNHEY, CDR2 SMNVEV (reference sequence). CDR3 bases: TGTGCCAGCAGGACAGGGGGGGCTAATGAAAAACTGTTTTTT. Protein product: CASRTGGANEKLFF.

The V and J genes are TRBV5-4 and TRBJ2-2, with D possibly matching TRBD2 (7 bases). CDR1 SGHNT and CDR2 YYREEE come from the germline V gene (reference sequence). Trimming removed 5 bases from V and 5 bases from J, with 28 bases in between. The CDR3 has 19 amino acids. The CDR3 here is CASSPGGSRGAGYTGELFF. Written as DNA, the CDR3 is TGTGCCAGCAGTCCGGGCGGCTCACGGGGGGCTGGATATACCGGGGAGCTGTTTTTT. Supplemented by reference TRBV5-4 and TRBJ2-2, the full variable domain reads ETGVTQSPTHLIKTRGQQVTLRCSSQSGHNTVSWYQQALGQGPQFIFQYYREEENGRGNFPPRFSGLQFPNYSSELNVNALELDDSALYLCASSPGGSRGAGYTGELFFGEGSRLTVL.

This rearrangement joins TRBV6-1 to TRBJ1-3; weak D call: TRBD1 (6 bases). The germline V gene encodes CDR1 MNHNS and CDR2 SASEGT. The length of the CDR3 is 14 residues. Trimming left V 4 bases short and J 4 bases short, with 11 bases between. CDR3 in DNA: TGTGCCAGCAGTGGTTCAGGGGCCGGAAACACCATATATTTT. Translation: CASSGSGAGNTIYF.

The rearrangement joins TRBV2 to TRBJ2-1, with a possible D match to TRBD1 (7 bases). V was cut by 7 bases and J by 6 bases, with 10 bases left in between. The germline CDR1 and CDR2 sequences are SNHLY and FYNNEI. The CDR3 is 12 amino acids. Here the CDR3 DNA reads TGTGCCAGCACCCAGGGGGGCAATGAGCAGTTCTTC. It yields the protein CASTQGGNEQFF.

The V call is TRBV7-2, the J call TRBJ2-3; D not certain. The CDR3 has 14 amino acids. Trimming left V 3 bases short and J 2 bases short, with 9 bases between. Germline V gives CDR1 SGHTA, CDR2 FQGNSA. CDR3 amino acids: CASSLSEATDTQYF. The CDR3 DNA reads TGTGCCAGCAGCTTGAGCGAGGCCACAGATACGCAGTATTTT.